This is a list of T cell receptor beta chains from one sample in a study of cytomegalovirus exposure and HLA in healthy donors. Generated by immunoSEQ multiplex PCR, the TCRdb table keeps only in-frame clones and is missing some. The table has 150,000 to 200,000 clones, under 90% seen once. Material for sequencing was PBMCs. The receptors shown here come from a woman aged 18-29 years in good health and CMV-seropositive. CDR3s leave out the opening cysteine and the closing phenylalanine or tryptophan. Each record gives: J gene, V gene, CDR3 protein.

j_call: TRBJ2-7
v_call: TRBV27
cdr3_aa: ASSYLEGRSGVYEQY

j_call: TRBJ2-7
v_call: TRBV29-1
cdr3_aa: SALAYEQY

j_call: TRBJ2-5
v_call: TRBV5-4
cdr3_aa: ASSYQTGVRETQY

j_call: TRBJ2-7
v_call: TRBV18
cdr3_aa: ASSPPGGYEQY

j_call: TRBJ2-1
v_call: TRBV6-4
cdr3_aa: ASSDHPRESSYNEQF

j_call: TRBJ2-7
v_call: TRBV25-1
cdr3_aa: ASRRDKSYEQY

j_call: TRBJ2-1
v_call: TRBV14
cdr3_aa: ASSPPGVLHEQF

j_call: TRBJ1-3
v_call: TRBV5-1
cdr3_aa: ASSLGGENTIY

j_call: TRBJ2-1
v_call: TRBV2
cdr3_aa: ASSEFEGNNEQF

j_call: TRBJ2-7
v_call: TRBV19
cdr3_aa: ASSPRTGPYEQY

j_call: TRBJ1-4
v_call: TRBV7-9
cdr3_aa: ASSLTGEKLF

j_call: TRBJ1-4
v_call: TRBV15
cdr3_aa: ATSRAAGTGFEKLF

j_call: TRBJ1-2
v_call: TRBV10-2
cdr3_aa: ASSESKGGGYT

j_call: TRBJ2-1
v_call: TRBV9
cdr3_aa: ASSVVSSGSVYNEQF

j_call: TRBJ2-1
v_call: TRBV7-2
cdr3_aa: ASSLSGAEQF

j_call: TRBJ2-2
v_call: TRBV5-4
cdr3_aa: ASSLAAVNTGELF

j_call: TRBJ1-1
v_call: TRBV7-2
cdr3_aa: ASSLDTVEAF

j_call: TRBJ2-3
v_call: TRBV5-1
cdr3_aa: ASSPGNFPGDTQY